The rows below give T cell receptor beta chains drawn from one sample of a study of shared clonotypes between healthy human individuals. Repertoires were generated with immunoSEQ multiplex PCR, while TCRdb's copy carries only in-frame clones and drops some. The table lists about 2 million clones, around 96% of them singletons. Sequenced: naive CD8+ T cells sorted from blood. All receptors derive from a man aged 18-30 years in good health. The CDR3 runs from the conserved cysteine through the conserved F or W. The size of a clone is reported for some rows only, either as once, few or many, or as a class for expanded clones.

clone_size,v_call,j_call,cdr3_aa
NA,TRBV2,TRBJ2-3,CASTGILGTDTQYF
NA,TRBV23-1,TRBJ1-1,CASSHHDVEAGTEAFF
NA,TRBV28,TRBJ1-5,CASSRGLFQPQHF
NA,TRBV6-1,TRBJ2-7,CASSHRDRGYEQYF
NA,TRBV19,TRBJ2-7,CASSSGQGFTYEQYF
NA,TRBV4-1,TRBJ2-7,CASSQASGTGVYEQYF
once,TRBV25-1,TRBJ1-6,CASSERGGSNSPLHF
NA,TRBV9,TRBJ2-7,CASSVEGPRGRNEQYF
NA,TRBV10-1,TRBJ1-1,CASSEFTGFGTEAFF
NA,TRBV7-9,TRBJ2-3,CASSSGLAGGQGDTQYF
once,TRBV28,TRBJ1-5,CASSLGVRQPQHF
NA,TRBV20-1,TRBJ2-7,CSARGGNEQYF
NA,TRBV27,TRBJ2-1,CASSSLGTSGIYNEQFF
NA,TRBV28,TRBJ2-3,CATSRGGRQYF